Listed below are T cell receptor beta chains from one sample, sequenced in a study of vaccination effects on CD4 cells after COVID-19. Here immunoSEQ multiplex PCR was the method, and the copy in TCRdb shows in-frame clones only, minus some. The sample lists over 50,000 clones; roughly 80% were seen once. No cognate antigen is known for these TCRs. The sequences come from CD4+ T cells from PBMCs cultured with HCoV-229E spike peptides, collected before COVID-19 vaccination. The receptor set was obtained from a human donor who received a COVID-19 vaccine. The CDR3 runs from the conserved cysteine through the conserved F or W. The D gene is left open where the match is weak. The size of a clone is reported for some rows only, either as once, few or many, or as a class for expanded clones.

cdr3_length	clone_size	d_call	j_call	v_call	cdr3_nt	cdr3_aa
17	NA	NA	TRBJ2-3	TRBV7-2	TGTGCCAGCAGCGTTGTGAGGTGGGGGGGCCGTTCAGATACGCAGTATTTT	CASSVVRWGGRSDTQYF
15	NA	NA	TRBJ2-3	TRBV7-9	TGTGCCAGCAGCCGCCAGACGACTAGCACAGATACGCAGTATTTT	CASSRQTTSTDTQYF
17	NA	NA	TRBJ1-5	TRBV6-1	TGTGCCAGCAGTGAAGGACAACTGAGGACGGCGCTTAAGCCCCAGCATTTT	CASSEGQLRTALKPQHF
16	NA	TRBD1	TRBJ2-2	TRBV18	TGTGCCAGCTCACCGAGACCGGGACAGGGGGCCGGGGAGCTGTTTTTT	CASSPRPGQGAGELFF
13	NA	NA	TRBJ2-2	TRBV5-5	TGTGCCAGCAGCTTTGGCAACACCGGGGAGCTGTTTTTT	CASSFGNTGELFF
13	NA	NA	TRBJ1-2	TRBV6-5	TGTGCCAGCAGATTTGAGCAGGTGTCTGGCTACACCTTC	CASRFEQVSGYTF
12	NA	NA	TRBJ2-5	TRBV29-1	TGCAGCGTTGGGTCGGGTCAAGAGACCCAGTACTTC	CSVGSGQETQYF
15	NA	NA	TRBJ2-6	TRBV18	TGTGCCAGCTCACCCCTTGGGGGGCGGGCCAACGTCCTGACTTTC	CASSPLGGRANVLTF
14	NA	NA	TRBJ1-1	TRBV5-5	TGTGCCAGCAGCTTACAACGGATGAACACTGAAGCTTTCTTT	CASSLQRMNTEAFF
13	few	NA	TRBJ1-3	TRBV25-1	TGTGCCAGCAGTGGGAGCGGCGGAAACACCATATATTTT	CASSGSGGNTIYF
16	few	TRBD2	TRBJ2-2	TRBV7-9	TGTGCCAGCAGCCACGGACTAGCGGGGGCCACCGGGGAGCTGTTTTTT	CASSHGLAGATGELFF
14	NA	NA	TRBJ2-1	TRBV18	TGTGCCAGCTCACCACCGGTCCGGCGCAATGAGCAGTTCTTC	CASSPPVRRNEQFF
14	NA	NA	TRBJ2-3	TRBV6-5	TGTGCCAGCAGTCACAGCGGAAGCACAGATACGCAGTATTTT	CASSHSGSTDTQYF
13	NA	NA	TRBJ2-4	TRBV27	TGTGCCAGCAGTTGGGTCCAAAGCCCCATTCAGTACTTC	CASSWVQSPIQYF